This T cell receptor beta chain was sequenced during a study of early T cells in non-severe SARS-CoV-2 infection. This clonotype has only a few counts. The TCR library protocol was used to attach unique molecular identifiers. These identifiers were attached to individual cDNA molecules. TCRdb re-analysed the 5' RACE reads in MiXCR, keeping a single row per CDR3 protein. The data show about 110,000 distinct CDR3 sequences, with roughly 12% seen just once and 3% to 3.5% held by the top ten. The CDR3 extends over 15 amino acids. Germline-derived CDR1 and CDR2 are SQVTM and ANQGSEA. V lost 4 bases, J lost 6 bases, and 11 bases stayed unmatched.

The rearrangement uses TRBV29-1 and TRBJ2-2, with TRBD2 matching 7 bases. Sequencing was carried out using whole blood. The clonotype was recovered from an adult who was a healthcare worker with PCR-confirmed SARS-CoV-2 infection or an uninfected control (not recorded which). The CDR3 DNA follows: TGCAGCGTTGTCGTTGGCGGGGGTAGGGCCGGGGAGCTGTTTTTT. Translating gives CSVVVGGGRAGELFF.